The next 19 T cell receptor beta chains were all read from a single sample in a study of cytomegalovirus exposure and HLA in healthy donors. It was with 60 Vbeta and 13 Jbeta primers that the PCR ran. Sequenced by immunoSEQ multiplex PCR; TCRdb stores in-frame clones only, minus some. The sample lists around 100,000 clones; 82% were seen once. Sample: PBMCs. The receptors were sampled from a young woman in good health and CMV-seronegative.

The gene calls are TRBV4-2 and TRBJ1-2; D uncertain. V was cut by 0 bases and J by 1 base, with 3 bases left in between. The germline gives CDR1 LGHNA, CDR2 YNFKEQ. CDR3 length: 13 residues. CDR3 loop: CASSQDNNYGYTF. For the CDR3, the DNA is TGTGCCAGCAGCCAAGACAATAACTATGGCTACACCTTC.

J is TRBJ1-2 and V is TRBV28; D possibly corresponds to TRBD1 (5 bases). Trimming stripped 2 bases from V and 0 bases from J, with 10 bases between. Germline CDR1 is MDHEN and CDR2 is SYDVKM. This CDR3 region has 15 residues. In DNA form, the CDR3 reads TGTGCCAGCAGTTTAAGGCGACAGACTAACTATGGCTACACCTTC. It translates to CASSLRRQTNYGYTF.

This rearrangement joins TRBV4-1 to TRBJ2-5; D is perhaps TRBD2 (6 bases). The germline V gene encodes CDR1 MGHRA and CDR2 YSYEKL. V was cut by 0 bases and J by 4 bases, with 12 bases left in between. The CDR3 covers 15 residues. The CDR3 DNA reads TGCGCCAGCAGCCAAGATGGGAGGCTTCCAGAGACCCAGTACTTC. Its protein product is CASSQDGRLPETQYF.

The chain uses TRBV5-6 and TRBJ2-2; maybe TRBD2 (6 bases). Germline V CDR1 and CDR2: SGHDT, YYEEEE. Trimming left V 0 bases short and J 7 bases short, with 16 bases between. The CDR3 spans 16 residues. CDR3 bases: TGTGCCAGCAGCTTGGCCATGGCGCAGGGAGGCGGGGAGCTGTTTTTT. This gives the protein CASSLAMAQGGGELFF.

The rearrangement links TRBV4-1 to TRBJ1-6; 9 bases match TRBD1. This CDR3 comprises 14 residues. V shed 3 bases and J 7 bases; nucleotides not matched to a gene: 1. Germline values: CDR1 MGHRA, CDR2 YSYEKL. CDR3 sequence (DNA): TGCGCCAGCAGCCATGGGACAGGGAATTCACCCCTCCACTTT. Its translation is CASSHGTGNSPLHF.

This clone showed up just once. The V call is TRBV5-1, the J call TRBJ1-2, with 9 nucleotides matching TRBD1. Germline lookup yields CDR1 SGHRS and CDR2 YFSETQ. With 0 bases clipped from V and 5 bases from J, the junction kept 2 bases outside the gene matches. CDR3 length: 14 amino acids. Here the CDR3 reads CASSLGTGEYGYTF. The CDR3 DNA is TGCGCCAGCAGCTTGGGGACAGGGGAATATGGCTACACCTTC.

The chain is built from TRBV23-1 and TRBJ2-7; possible D gene TRBD2, 6 bases. TRBV23-1 is an ORF, and what it does is uncertain. The V end was cut by 11 bases, the J end by 3 bases, with 23 bases between. The CDR3 has 15 residues. The CDR3 DNA reads TGCGCCTTAAACCGCACGGGGGAAGATAACTACGAGCAGTACGTC. It translates to CALNRTGEDNYEQYV.

The V call is TRBV7-2, the J call TRBJ2-2, with a tentative D call TRBD1 (6 bases). This CDR3 spans 16 amino acids. Germline values: CDR1 SGHTA, CDR2 FQGNSA. Between the trimmed V and J ends, which lost 0 bases and 2 bases, there was a span of 10 bases. CDR3: CASSLASRGNTGELFF. The CDR3 DNA reads TGTGCCAGCAGCTTAGCCTCCAGGGGAAACACCGGGGAGCTGTTTTTT.

The J gene is TRBJ2-1, the V gene TRBV5-5, with D perhaps TRBD2 (7 bases). The V gene's germline CDR1 is SGHKS and CDR2 YYEKEE (reference sequence). The CDR3 covers 14 residues. Trimming took 1 base from V and 9 from J, leaving 14 bases between them. The CDR3 DNA reads TGTGCCAGCAGCTTGCCAAGGGAGGGGGGTGAGCAGTTCTTC. Amino acid sequence: CASSLPREGGEQFF. The entire variable domain, with the rest obtained from reference TRBV5-5 and TRBJ2-1, is as follows: DAGVTQSPTHLIKTRGQQVTLRCSPISGHKSVSWYQQVLGQGPQFIFQYYEKEERGRGNFPDRFSARQFPNYSSELNVNALLLGDSALYLCASSLPREGGEQFFGPGTRLTVL.

This clone was counted between two and nine times. The chain has TRBV5-5 and TRBJ1-4; D gene uncertain. This CDR3 is built from 13 residues. V shed 3 bases and J shed 6 bases, with 9 bases lying between them. The germline V gene has CDR1 SGHKS and CDR2 YYEKEE (reference sequence). This CDR3 reads CASSSWTDEKLFF. The DNA of the CDR3 is TGTGCCAGCAGCTCTTGGACTGATGAAAAACTGTTTTTT.

The V gene is TRBV4-1, the J gene TRBJ2-7; 9 positions agree with TRBD1. The J segment lost 3 bases and the V segment lost 3 bases, leaving 3 bases of the junction unmatched. The CDR3 loop spans 14 amino acids. In germline, CDR1 is MGHRA, CDR2 YSYEKL. The CDR3: CASSHGTGNYEQYF. CDR3 in DNA: TGCGCCAGCAGCCACGGGACAGGGAACTACGAGCAGTACTTC.

V is TRBV18 and J is TRBJ2-2; no reliable D call. Deletions cut 6 bases from V and 0 bases from J, with 5 bases between. CDR1 and CDR2 (germline): KGHSH, LQKENI. The CDR3 runs 13 residues. CDR3 region: CASSPANTGELFF. The CDR3 DNA sequence: TGTGCCAGCTCCCCCGCGAACACCGGGGAGCTGTTTTTT.

The chain combines TRBV5-1 with TRBJ2-5, with a weak D call TRBD2 (6 bases). The CDR3 runs to 15 residues. V dropped 0 bases and J dropped 2 bases, with 11 bases sitting between them. Per the germline V gene, CDR1 is SGHRS and CDR2 is YFSETQ. CDR3 nucleotide sequence: TGCGCCAGCAGCTTGGGATGGACTAATCAAGAGACCCAGTACTTC. Amino acids: CASSLGWTNQETQYF. Full variable domain (outside the CDR3, taken from reference TRBV5-1 and TRBJ2-5): KAGVTQTPRYLIKTRGQQVTLSCSPISGHRSVSWYQQTPGQGLQFLFEYFSETQRNKGNFPGRFSGRQFSNSRSEMNVSTLELGDSALYLCASSLGWTNQETQYFGPGTRLLVL.

This chain connects TRBV20-1 to TRBJ1-2; weak D call: TRBD1 (5 bases). The CDR3 covers 11 residues. In germline, CDR1 is DFQATT, CDR2 SNEGSKA (reference sequence). In DNA form, the CDR3 reads TGCATAATCTCCGAAAGGGGTGGCTACACCTTC. As protein: CIISERGGYTF.

The chain recombines TRBV28 with TRBJ2-1, with D perhaps TRBD2 (6 bases). The V gene lost 2 bases and the J gene lost 3 bases, with 11 bases spanning the gap. The V gene's germline CDR1 is MDHEN and CDR2 SYDVKM. The CDR3 covers 15 residues. CDR3 bases: TGTGCCAGCAGTTTAATGGGACTCCACTACAATGAGCAGTTCTTC. Its protein product is CASSLMGLHYNEQFF.

This clone was detected only once. This chain connects TRBV25-1 to TRBJ2-1; 11 nucleotides line up with TRBD1. The CDR3 contains 16 residues. Losses at the gene ends were 8 bases for V and 7 bases for J; bases not matched to a gene: 13. Germline V gene sequence: CDR1 MGHDK, CDR2 SYGVNS. CDR3 protein: CASALLGQGARNEQFF. The CDR3 DNA sequence: TGTGCCAGCGCCCTACTAGGACAGGGGGCGAGGAATGAGCAGTTCTTC.

This sequence joins TRBV11-3 and TRBJ2-1, with 7 bases aligning to TRBD2. From germline, CDR1 is SGHNT and CDR2 YENEEA. V gave up 3 bases and J gave up 8 bases; unmatched junction bases: 7. The length of the CDR3 is 14 residues. CDR3 loop: CASSFLRTSYEQFF. Here the CDR3 DNA reads TGTGCCAGCAGCTTTCTTAGGACTAGTTATGAGCAGTTCTTC.

The rearrangement uses TRBV4-2 and TRBJ1-2, with a weak D call TRBD1 (6 bases). This CDR3 spans 17 amino acids. The V gene lost 0 bases and the J gene lost 6 bases, with 20 bases spanning the gap. Looked up from germline, CDR1 is LGHNA and CDR2 is YNFKEQ. The CDR3 loop is CASSQEKGLDSRDGYTF. For the CDR3, the DNA is TGTGCCAGCAGCCAAGAAAAGGGTTTGGACAGTCGAGATGGCTACACCTTC.

The V call is TRBV16, the J call TRBJ1-3; 7 bases align to TRBD1. Germline-derived CDR1 and CDR2 are KGHSY and FQNENV. Unmatched junction bases numbered 6, after V lost 2 bases and J lost 2 bases. The CDR3 has 16 amino acids. CDR3 amino acids: CASSQNRGSTGNTIYF. In DNA, the CDR3 is TGTGCCAGCAGCCAAAACAGGGGATCGACTGGAAACACCATATATTTT.